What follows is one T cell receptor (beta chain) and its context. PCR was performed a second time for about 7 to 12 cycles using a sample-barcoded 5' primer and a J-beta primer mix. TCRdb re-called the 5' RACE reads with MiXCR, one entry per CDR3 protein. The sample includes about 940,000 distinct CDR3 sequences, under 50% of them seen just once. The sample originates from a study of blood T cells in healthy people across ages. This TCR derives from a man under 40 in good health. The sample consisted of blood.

The CDR3 protein is CASSQGTTPSYEQYF. CDR3 in DNA: TGTGCCAGCAGCCAAGGGACTACGCCCTCCTACGAGCAGTACTTC. This chain uses TRBV3-1 with TRBJ2-7; D is possibly TRBD2 (6 bases). V lost 1 base to trimming and J lost 0 bases, with 10 bases between them. From germline, CDR1 is LGHDT and CDR2 YNNKEL (reference sequence). This CDR3 contains 15 residues.